The sequence of this T cell receptor (beta chain) was determined in a study of cytomegalovirus exposure and HLA in healthy donors. Study-wide findings and caveats: A later analysis associated 15,000 or so TCR beta sequences with HLA alleles at a 0.05 false discovery rate. Among the sequence variants, a highly shared cluster was likely an artifact of sequencing.

Notes on this clone: Its antigen remains unidentified.

A multiplex PCR was run with 60 Vbeta primers and 13 Jbeta primers. Produced via immunoSEQ multiplex PCR; TCRdb's table is partial and in-frame only. Found here are some 200,000 clones, 70% of them singletons; the top ten hold 2.6%. The germline V gene has CDR1 WNHNN and CDR2 SYGVQD (reference sequence). V was pared by 8 bases and J by 5 bases, with 10 bases of the junction left unmatched. CDR3 length: 16 amino acids. The TCR comes from a man between 40 and 49 years old in good health and CMV-seropositive. Sequencing was performed on PBMCs. This sequence joins TRBV10-1 and TRBJ2-2; 11 bases map to TRBD1. Here the CDR3 DNA reads TGCGCCAGCCCCAGGACAGGGGGCGAGGTGACCGGGGAGCTGTTTTTT. It encodes CASPRTGGEVTGELFF.